This passage covers 8 T cell receptor beta chains from one sample sequenced in a study of identifying expanded T cells in peripheral blood. Sequenced by immunoSEQ multiplex PCR; TCRdb stores in-frame clones only, minus some. The repertoire consists of about 100,000 clones, with 88% occurring once and the leading ten covering more than 5.5%. Sample: blood. The receptors were gathered from a person aged 18-70 years in good health.

This rearrangement joins TRBV5-6 to TRBJ2-7; D is possibly TRBD1 (5 bases). The CDR3 sequence is 12 residues long. Trimming removed 3 bases at V and 11 bases at J, with 15 bases between. Germline V gene sequence: CDR1 SGHDT, CDR2 YYEEEE. DNA of the CDR3: TGTGCCAGCAGCTCTACTGACAGAGCTGAGTACTTC. Amino acid sequence: CASSSTDRAEYF.

The rearrangement links TRBV19 to TRBJ2-2; a possible D gene is TRBD2 (6 bases). The length of the CDR3 is 14 residues. Trimming took off 4 bases at V and 5 bases at J, with 11 bases between the two ends. CDR1 is LNHDA, CDR2 SQIVND, per germline (reference sequence). The CDR3 nucleotides are TGTGCCAGTAGTACCGGGGGTCGGACCGGGGAGCTGTTTTTT. As protein: CASSTGGRTGELFF. The full variable domain, with the rest looked up from reference TRBV19 and TRBJ2-2, is DGGITQSPKYLFRKEGQNVTLSCEQNLNHDAMYWYRQDPGQGLRLIYYSQIVNDFQKGDIAEGYSVSREKKESFPLTVTSAQKNPTAFYLCASSTGGRTGELFFGEGSRLTVL.

The J gene is TRBJ1-3, the V gene TRBV7-8; D not certain. CDR3 size: 15 residues. Trimming removed 6 bases from V and 3 bases from J, with 15 bases in between. Germline lookup yields CDR1 SGHVS and CDR2 FQNEAQ. The CDR3 loop reads CASSFRRVGGNTIYF. The CDR3 bases are TGTGCCAGCAGTTTTAGGAGGGTCGGTGGAAACACCATATATTTT.

The chain employs TRBV7-2 and TRBJ2-1; 7 bases map to TRBD1. There are 14 residues in the CDR3. After removal of 1 base from V and 3 bases from J, the junction contained 0 bases not matched to a gene. Per the germline V gene, CDR1 is SGHTA and CDR2 is FQGNSA. CDR3: CASSLGTGYNEQFF. CDR3 DNA: TGTGCCAGCAGCTTAGGGACAGGCTACAATGAGCAGTTCTTC. Together with reference TRBV7-2 and TRBJ2-1, the CDR3 gives the full variable domain: GAGVSQSPSNKVTEKGKDVELRCDPISGHTALYWYRQSLGQGLEFLIYFQGNSAPDKSGLPSDRFSAERTGGSVSTLTIQRTQQEDSAVYLCASSLGTGYNEQFFGPGTRLTVL.

V and J are TRBV6-5 and TRBJ2-2, with 9 bases matching TRBD2. V was pared by 5 bases and J by 10 bases, with 5 bases of the junction left unmatched. This CDR3 spans 13 amino acids. The germline CDR1 and CDR2 sequences are MNHEY and SVGAGI. CDR3 region: CASSRTSAEELFF. CDR3 nucleotide sequence: TGTGCCAGCAGTCGGACTAGCGCGGAGGAGCTGTTTTTT.

This clone occurred once. The chain carries TRBV10-3 and TRBJ1-5, with D possibly TRBD1 on 6 matching bases. CDR1 is ENHRY and CDR2 is SYGVKD in the germline V gene. The CDR3 is 14 residues long. Trimming shortened V by 10 bases and J by 5 bases, and 18 bases separated the two germline ends. The CDR3 DNA is TGTGCCACTCACAGGGAAGGAGGAGATCAGCCCCAGCATTTT. It is translated as CATHREGGDQPQHF.

The rearrangement links TRBV5-1 to TRBJ1-4; 12 bases line up with TRBD1. This CDR3 comprises 16 residues. Trimming cost V 0 bases and J 7 bases; bases outside gene matches: 4. CDR1 and CDR2 (germline): SGHRS, YFSETQ. The CDR3 DNA sequence: TGCGCCAGCAGCTTGGGGGGACAGGGGGCAGTTGAAAAACTGTTTTTT. Protein: CASSLGGQGAVEKLFF.

The chain employs TRBV7-3 and TRBJ2-1; no firm D call. The germline V gene encodes CDR1 SGHTA and CDR2 FQGTGA. CDR3 size: 15 residues. V lost 3 bases and J 7 bases, leaving 16 bases between the germline ends. The CDR3 sequence is CASSLVLAGPNEQFF. The CDR3 nucleotides are TGTGCCAGCAGCTTGGTCCTGGCAGGCCCGAATGAGCAGTTCTTC.